In this sample, the clone carrying this T cell receptor (beta chain) turned up many times. No antigen is known for it. This entry is derived from a study of T cells in Graves' hyperthyroidism and ophthalmopathy. Background on the study: Peripheral blood draws took place at initial diagnosis, ahead of any treatment. Findings and caveats of the study: A model using 13 V-J features told ophthalmopathy apart from stable hyperthyroidism. Blood samples included most of the expanded thyroid clonotypes exceeding 0.001.

V lost 11 bases and J lost 8, with 22 bases in between. The germline V gene encodes CDR1 LNHNV and CDR2 YYDKDF (reference sequence). The CDR3 contains 14 residues. Subjects aged 18 to 65 presented with newly diagnosed hyperthyroidism of less than 2 months' duration. Regions amplified from RNA transcripts were the TCR beta CDR3 regions. When the TCR CDR3 underwent first-round RT-PCR, the HTBI primer set was used. TCRdb processed the multiplex PCR reads anew with MiXCR; each CDR3 protein has one entry. The repertoire holds roughly 800,000 distinct CDR3 sequences, with roughly 40% as singletons. The sample comprised blood. The TCR originated in a man between 18 and 29 years old with Graves' hyperthyroidism. This chain joins TRBV15 and TRBJ1-5; D unresolved. CDR3 sequence (DNA): TGTGCCGCATCGGAGGGAACCACCCAGGAGCCCCAGCATTTT. Encoded protein: CAASEGTTQEPQHF.